The 15 T cell receptor beta chains listed next were all sequenced from one sample in a study of blood T cell repertoires in COVID-19. The method was immunoSEQ multiplex PCR; TCRdb's version includes in-frame clones alone and lacks a portion of them. The sample has approximately 120,000 clones, around 76% seen once. Input material: peripheral blood. The receptors stem from a human donor in a cohort sampled during active COVID-19.

The chain employs TRBV7-9 and TRBJ1-1; D is possibly TRBD1 (6 bases). The germline V gene encodes CDR1 SEHNR and CDR2 FQNEAQ (reference sequence). The CDR3 has 14 amino acids. The ends were cut back, 2 bases at V and 1 base at J, with 8 bases in the middle. The CDR3: CASSLKGENTEAFF. In DNA, the CDR3 is TGTGCCAGCAGCTTAAAGGGGGAGAACACTGAAGCTTTCTTT.

The CDR3 nucleotides read TGCGCCAGCAGCTTGGAGGGACAGGGAAAAGATACGCAGTATTTT. Encoded protein: CASSLEGQGKDTQYF. The chain combines TRBV5-1 with TRBJ2-3, with 9 bases aligning to TRBD1. The germline V gene has CDR1 SGHRS and CDR2 YFSETQ. The junction had 4 bases not matched to a gene; V was cut back by 0 bases and J by 5 bases. This CDR3 comprises 15 residues.

The chain is built from TRBV5-4 and TRBJ2-2; 9 nucleotides line up with TRBD2. The CDR3 has 15 residues. Germline V gene data show CDR1 as SGHNT and CDR2 as YYREEE (reference sequence). V dropped 5 bases and J dropped 1; count of bases not matched to a gene: 3. The CDR3 DNA is TGTGCCAGCAGAAAAGCGGGGGGGAACACCGGGGAGCTGTTTTTT. Translating it yields CASRKAGGNTGELFF.

V is TRBV4-2 and J is TRBJ1-1; 8 nucleotides line up with TRBD1. J was trimmed by 6 bases and V by 4 bases; bases with no gene match: 10. This CDR3 contains 15 residues. Per the germline V gene, CDR1 is LGHNA and CDR2 is YNFKEQ. The CDR3 coding sequence is TGTGCCAGCAGCCCGGACAGGGCGATGAGGCCTGAAGCTTTCTTT. Protein: CASSPDRAMRPEAFF.

The chain is built from TRBV19 and TRBJ2-1; D is perhaps TRBD2 (7 bases). The CDR3 has 18 residues. The ends were cut back, 6 bases at V and 0 bases at J, with 21 bases in the middle. In germline, CDR1 is LNHDA, CDR2 SQIVND (reference sequence). CDR3 sequence reads: CASRGGLRGGRSYNEQFF. CDR3 nucleotide sequence: TGTGCCAGTAGGGGGGGGCTCCGCGGGGGCCGCTCCTACAATGAGCAGTTCTTC.

The genes are TRBV3-1 (or the pseudogene TRBV3-2) and TRBJ2-3, with a weak D call TRBD2 (5 bases). The CDR3 contains 16 residues. The V gene's germline CDR1 is LGHDT and CDR2 YNNKEL (reference sequence). Trimming pared 4 bases from V and 0 bases from J, leaving 14 bases between. CDR3 DNA: TGTGCCAGCAGCCCATGGAGCGGTACTAGCACAGATACGCAGTATTTT. As protein: CASSPWSGTSTDTQYF.

This clone has a handful of counts. The gene calls are TRBV5-6 and TRBJ2-3; 7 bases align to TRBD2. The CDR3 runs to 16 residues. Germline values: CDR1 SGHDT, CDR2 YYEEEE. Losses at the gene ends were 0 bases for V and 2 bases for J; bases not matched to a gene: 6. CDR3 DNA: TGTGCCAGCAGCTTGGCCGCGGGGGTCTTCACAGATACGCAGTATTTT. Translating gives CASSLAAGVFTDTQYF.

The chain uses TRBV3-1 (or the pseudogene TRBV3-2) and TRBJ2-3, with D perhaps matching TRBD1 (5 bases). Germline CDR1 reads LGHDT; CDR2 reads YNNKEL (reference sequence). This CDR3 contains 11 residues. Trimming removed 7 bases at V and 5 bases at J, with 7 bases between. The CDR3 spells CASTRGDTQYF. The CDR3 DNA reads as TGTGCCAGCACTAGGGGAGATACGCAGTATTTT.

Within the sample, this clone is medium-sized (0.01 to 0.1%). This same CDR3 is encoded by further DNA sequences in the sample. As DNA, the CDR3 is TGCGCCAGCAGCTTCACAGGGCCCGGGGAGCTGTTTTTT. It specifies CASSFTGPGELFF. The chain employs TRBV5-1 and TRBJ2-2, with D perhaps TRBD1 (6 bases). The CDR3 is 13 residues long. V shed 2 bases and J shed 6 bases, with 8 bases lying between them. CDR1 is SGHRS, CDR2 YFSETQ, per germline. The complete variable domain, with remaining parts taken from reference TRBV5-1 and TRBJ2-2, reads KAGVTQTPRYLIKTRGQQVTLSCSPISGHRSVSWYQQTPGQGLQFLFEYFSETQRNKGNFPGRFSGRQFSNSRSEMNVSTLELGDSALYLCASSFTGPGELFFGEGSRLTVL.

The CDR3 sequence is CATSDNRGNSYEQYF. CDR3 sequence (DNA): TGTGCCACCAGTGATAACAGGGGAAATTCCTACGAGCAGTACTTC. The chain uses TRBV24-1 and TRBJ2-7; 7 nucleotides match TRBD1. CDR1 is KGHDR and CDR2 is SFDVKD in the germline V gene. With 3 bases clipped from V and 1 base from J, the junction kept 5 bases outside the gene matches. The CDR3 is 15 residues long.

With respect to this clone: In the same sample, other DNA sequences code for this CDR3. This chain uses TRBV29-1 with TRBJ1-1; D is uncertain. With 5 bases removed from V and 1 base from J, the gap between germline ends came to 8 bases. The CDR3 totals 12 residues. Germline V lookup: CDR1 SQVTM, CDR2 ANQGSEA. For the CDR3, the DNA is TGCAGCGTTTCAGGCAAGAACACTGAAGCTTTCTTT. Translated, it gives CSVSGKNTEAFF.

J is TRBJ1-4 and V is TRBV9; 11 bases are a match to TRBD1. Germline V CDR1 and CDR2: SGDLS, YYNGEE. The V segment lost 4 bases and the J segment 2 bases; nucleotides outside the gene matches: 10. The CDR3 totals 18 residues. CDR3 nucleotide sequence: TGTGCCAGCAGCCCGCGGACAGGGGGCCCCCCGACTAATGAAAAACTGTTTTTT. Amino acid sequence: CASSPRTGGPPTNEKLFF.

This chain uses TRBV7-9 with TRBJ2-7, with 11 bases that match TRBD2. The CDR3 contains 15 residues. Germline V gene sequence: CDR1 SEHNR, CDR2 FQNEAQ (reference sequence). V shed 3 bases and J 7 bases; nucleotides not matched to a gene: 8. This CDR3 reads CASSFTSGGPPEQYF. The CDR3 DNA reads as TGTGCCAGCAGCTTCACTAGCGGGGGCCCCCCGGAGCAGTACTTC.

The V and J genes are TRBV3-1 (or the pseudogene TRBV3-2) and TRBJ1-1; D possibly corresponds to TRBD1 (5 bases). Germline loops: CDR1 LGHDT, CDR2 YNNKEL (reference sequence). The CDR3 is made up of 13 amino acids. Between the trimmed V and J ends, which lost 4 bases and 6 bases, there was a span of 12 bases. The CDR3 reads CASSPDGGAEAFF. For the CDR3, the DNA is TGTGCCAGCAGCCCTGATGGGGGGGCTGAAGCTTTCTTT.

The chain joins TRBV18 to TRBJ2-5, with 7 bases lining up with TRBD1. There are 13 residues in the CDR3. V lost 5 bases to trimming and J lost 2 bases; unmatched junction nucleotides: 2. From germline, CDR1 is KGHSH and CDR2 LQKENI. The DNA for the CDR3 is TGTGCCAGCTCATCGGGACAGCAAGAGACCCAGTACTTC. This translates into CASSSGQQETQYF.